This entry describes one TCR beta chain. The antigen it recognizes is unknown. Qualities for individual bases were not recorded, and no much larger clone is one base off. The CDR3 regions of human TCRbeta chains were analyzed by immunosequencing. On the authors' methods: Repertoire TCRs were checked for matches against a reference library of SARS-CoV-2-specific TCRs that had been generated using the MIRA antigen-specificity platform. Breadth was defined as the fraction of unique TCRs that were SARS-CoV-2-associated, and depth was defined as the fraction of total T cells that were SARS-CoV-2-associated. Each spike-specific TCR was assigned to its reactive spike region and to a CD4 or CD8 class using the MIRA data. Log10-transformed breadth and depth values were compared by one-way ANOVA with Sidak's multiple comparisons tests. TCRdb limited this immuneACCESS table to in-frame rearrangements with V and J called. A share of clones is missing; checked studies link under half to unresolved V genes, and the rest is unexplained. That table is the source of V, J and clone size, and D and trimming were worked out from the DNA. Counted in this sample were some 40,000 clones; 60% to 85% of them appeared once. The ten largest account for about 3.8% of the sample.

In light of the paper, this sample's time point label describes: baseline before first vaccination. Vaccinee samples came from UK trials COV001 and COV002, including a single-blind randomized controlled phase 2/3 trial of AZD1222 (ChAdOx1 nCoV-19) in healthy adults. For TCRbeta chain sequencing, PBMC samples from trial participants were taken at day 0 and at day 28 after the second dose. This sample was taken from a study of T cell responses to AZD1222 COVID-19 vaccine (dated by TCRdb to the early 2020s). About the study as a whole: Because spike-specific TCR depth and breadth did not differ between the two schedules, AZD1222 recipients who got a second dose at roughly 4 weeks were pooled with those who got a second dose at roughly 12 weeks. Trial participants were enrolled by age into 18-55, 56-69 and 70-plus year subgroups, with approximately 150, 28 and 58 TCR-sequenced participants respectively. TCR sequencing was performed for approximately 240 trial participants, of whom around 200 were given two doses of AZD1222 and some 26 were given two doses of MenACWY control vaccine. The paper's findings and limits, for the study overall: Most participants were white British and females outnumbered males, and the authors suggested that clonal diversity may have been underestimated. A significant rise in spike-specific TCR breadth and depth was observed after two AZD1222 doses relative to day 0 and relative to MenACWY recipients. Because no day 14 peak-response samples were available, repertoires were characterized only after the peak T cell response. In the small 56-69-year group, the increase in depth fell short of significance, most likely because of low power. Conclusions about previously exposed vaccinees were limited because only six AZD1222 recipients were SARS-CoV-2 seropositive at baseline. CD4 TCRs associated with the vaccine covered the entire spike protein, and the dominant responses were in regions 160-218 and 743-854. Reportedly, close to half of the unique spike-specific TCRs recognized epitopes lying outside the regions that are mutated in the B.1.351 and B.1.1.7 variants.

From a lookup of the germline V gene, CDR1 and CDR2 are SGHRS and YFSETQ. The CDR3 sequence holds 15 residues, the cysteine and phenylalanine included. Only the CDR3 DNA is retained, 45 bases long and in frame from the first base. Germline trimming amounts to 4 bases on V and 7 bases on J, with 6 as the count of junction bases outside the gene matches. Recombination connected TRBV5-1 to TRBJ1-5, with 12 bases in between that match TRBD1. Sequenced material: peripheral blood, taken on day 0 of AZD1222 vaccination. The receptor was isolated from an adult in good health. CDR3 region: CASSPLGTGGQPQHF. The DNA sequence is as follows: TGCGCCAGCAGCCCCCTCGGGACAGGGGGCCAGCCCCAGCATTTT.